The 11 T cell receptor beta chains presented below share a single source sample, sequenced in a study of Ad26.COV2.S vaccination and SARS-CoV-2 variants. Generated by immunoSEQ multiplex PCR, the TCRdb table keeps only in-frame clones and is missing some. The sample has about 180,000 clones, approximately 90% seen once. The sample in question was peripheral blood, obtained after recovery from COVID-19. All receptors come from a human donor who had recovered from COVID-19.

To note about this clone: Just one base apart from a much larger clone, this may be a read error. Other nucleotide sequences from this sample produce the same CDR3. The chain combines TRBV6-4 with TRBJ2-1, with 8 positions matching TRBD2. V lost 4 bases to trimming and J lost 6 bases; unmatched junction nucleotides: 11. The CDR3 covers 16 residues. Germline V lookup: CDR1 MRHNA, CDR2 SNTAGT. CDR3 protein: CASSASGGDGANEQFF. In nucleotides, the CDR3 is TGTGCCAGCAGTGCGTCGGGGGGGGACGGGGCCAATGAGCAGTTCTTC.

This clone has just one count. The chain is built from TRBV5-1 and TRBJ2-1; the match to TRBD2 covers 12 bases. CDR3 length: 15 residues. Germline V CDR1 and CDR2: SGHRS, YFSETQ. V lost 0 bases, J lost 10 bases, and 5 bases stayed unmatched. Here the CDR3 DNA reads TGCGCCAGCAGCTTGGCGCTAGCGGGAGGGCTCGAGCAGTTCTTC. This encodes CASSLALAGGLEQFF.

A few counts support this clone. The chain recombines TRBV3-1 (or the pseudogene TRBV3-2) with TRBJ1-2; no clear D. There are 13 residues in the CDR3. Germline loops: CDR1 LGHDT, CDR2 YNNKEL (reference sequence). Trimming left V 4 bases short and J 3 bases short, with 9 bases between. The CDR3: CASSLRADYGYTF. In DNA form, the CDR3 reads TGTGCCAGCAGCCTGAGGGCTGACTATGGCTACACCTTC.

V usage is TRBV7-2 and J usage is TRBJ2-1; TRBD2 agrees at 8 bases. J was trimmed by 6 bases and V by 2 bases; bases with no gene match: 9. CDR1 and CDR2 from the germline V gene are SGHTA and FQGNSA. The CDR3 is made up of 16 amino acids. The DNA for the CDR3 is TGTGCCAGCAGCTTAATGGGGGGACTAGTTGGCAATGAGCAGTTCTTC. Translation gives CASSLMGGLVGNEQFF.

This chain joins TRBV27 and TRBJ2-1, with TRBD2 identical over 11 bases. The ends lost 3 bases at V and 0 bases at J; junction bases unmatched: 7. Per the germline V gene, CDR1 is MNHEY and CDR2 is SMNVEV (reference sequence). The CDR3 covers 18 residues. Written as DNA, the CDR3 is TGTGCCAGCAGTTTGGGGACTAGCGGCCCCAGCTCCTACAATGAGCAGTTCTTC. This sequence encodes CASSLGTSGPSSYNEQFF.

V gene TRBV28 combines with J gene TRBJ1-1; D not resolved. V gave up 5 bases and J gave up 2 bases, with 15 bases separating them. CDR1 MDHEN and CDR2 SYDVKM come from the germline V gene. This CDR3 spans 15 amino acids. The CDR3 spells CASSRLGRGNTEAFF. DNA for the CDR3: TGTGCCAGCAGTCGTCTGGGTCGGGGAAACACTGAAGCTTTCTTT.

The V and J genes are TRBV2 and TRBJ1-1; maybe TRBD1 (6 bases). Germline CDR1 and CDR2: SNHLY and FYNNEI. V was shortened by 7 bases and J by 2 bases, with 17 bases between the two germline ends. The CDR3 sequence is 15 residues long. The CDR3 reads CASIPFRGGNTEAFF. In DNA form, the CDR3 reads TGTGCCAGCATCCCTTTCAGGGGTGGTAACACTGAAGCTTTCTTT.

The CDR3 nucleotides read TGTGCCAGCAGCCCGCTCGGGGGGGTGGCCTACAATGAGCAGTTCTTC. Protein product: CASSPLGGVAYNEQFF. The chain is built from TRBV7-3 and TRBJ2-1, with 8 positions matching TRBD2. CDR1 is SGHTA and CDR2 is FQGTGA in the germline V gene. V dropped 5 bases and J dropped 2; count of bases not matched to a gene: 8. This CDR3 has 16 residues.

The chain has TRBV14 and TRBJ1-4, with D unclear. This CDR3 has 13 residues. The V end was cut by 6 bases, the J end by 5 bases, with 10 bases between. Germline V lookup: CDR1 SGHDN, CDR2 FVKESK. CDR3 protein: CASRETRNEKLFF. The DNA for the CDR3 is TGTGCCAGCAGAGAGACACGGAATGAAAAACTGTTTTTT.

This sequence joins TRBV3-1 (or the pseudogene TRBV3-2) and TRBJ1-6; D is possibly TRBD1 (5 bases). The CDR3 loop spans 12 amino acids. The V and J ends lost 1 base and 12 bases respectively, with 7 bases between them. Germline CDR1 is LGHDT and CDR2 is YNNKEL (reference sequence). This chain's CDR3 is CASSQGDGPLHF. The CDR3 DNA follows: TGTGCCAGCAGCCAAGGGGACGGACCCCTCCACTTT.

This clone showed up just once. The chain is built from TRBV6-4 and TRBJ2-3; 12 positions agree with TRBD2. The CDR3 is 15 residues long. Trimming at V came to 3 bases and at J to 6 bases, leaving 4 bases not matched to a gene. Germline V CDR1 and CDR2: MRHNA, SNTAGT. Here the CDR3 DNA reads TGTGCCAGCAGTGAGACTAGCGGGAGTTTTGATACGCAGTATTTT. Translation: CASSETSGSFDTQYF.